Shown below are 27 T cell receptor beta chains from a single sample sequenced in a study of graft-versus-host responses after intestinal transplantation listed by TCRdb under 2021. The time point label for this specimen denotes: cells obtained before transplantation from donor or recipient. Library preparation was by the immunoSEQ multiplex PCR assay. Here the immuneACCESS table is served through TCRdb, limited to in-frame sequences with V and J called. Missing clones are a known gap in these copies; in checked studies unresolved V genes cover under half, and the rest lacks a known reason. The sample contains approximately 21,000 clones, around 56% of them found a single time. The ten largest clones add up to approximately 0.93% of the sample. This sample comprised alloreactive CD4+ T cells from a mixed lymphocyte reaction culture, obtained before intestinal transplant. Read against the paper, the sample's cell subset or site label means: CFSE-low proliferating T cells sorted from roughly six-day pre-transplant mixed lymphocyte reaction (GvH or HvG direction). The receptors stem from a human patient who received an intestinal transplant.

This chain links TRBV11-2 with TRBJ2-1, with 10 nucleotides matching TRBD1. V lost 1 base to trimming and J lost 16 bases; unmatched junction nucleotides: 10. The CDR3 covers 14 residues. The germline CDR1 and CDR2 sequences are SGHAT and FQNNGV. In DNA form, the CDR3 reads TGTGCCAGCAGCTTAGCTTTGGGACAGGGGAGACAATTCTTC. Its translation is CASSLALGQGRQFF.

This clone was observed a few times. This chain links TRBV5-4 with TRBJ2-5; TRBD2 aligns across 8 bases. The CDR3 spans 16 residues. J was trimmed by 4 bases and V by 0 bases; bases with no gene match: 8. Germline CDR1 and CDR2: SGHNT and YYREEE (reference sequence). The CDR3 DNA follows: TGTGCCAGCAGCTTGGCCGGACTAGCTGGGGGAGAGACCCAGTACTTC. Translation gives CASSLAGLAGGETQYF.

The rearrangement uses TRBV6-1 and TRBJ2-1; 10 bases agree with TRBD2. Trimming took 7 bases from V and 6 from J; bases not matched to a gene: 9. This CDR3 has 15 residues. The germline gives CDR1 MNHNS, CDR2 SASEGT. CDR3 loop: CASTSGTSASNEQFF. The DNA for the CDR3 is TGTGCCAGCACTTCCGGGACTAGCGCGAGCAATGAGCAGTTCTTC.

The chain uses TRBV5-8 and TRBJ1-4; no clear D. Per the germline V gene, CDR1 is SGHTS and CDR2 is YDEGEE. V lost 6 bases and J 3 bases, leaving 15 bases between the germline ends. The CDR3 contains 15 residues. As DNA, the CDR3 is TGTGCCAGCACCTATGGGCAGCTCCCTAATGAAAAACTGTTTTTT. This translates into CASTYGQLPNEKLFF.

This chain connects TRBV7-2 to TRBJ2-7; maybe TRBD1 (5 bases). This CDR3 spans 16 amino acids. Trimming stripped 5 bases from V and 0 bases from J, with 17 bases between. Germline lookup yields CDR1 SGHTA and CDR2 FQGNSA. CDR3 region: CASSQFYRTPSYEQYF. In DNA form, the CDR3 reads TGTGCCAGCAGCCAATTTTACCGGACACCCTCCTACGAGCAGTACTTC.

The chain joins TRBV28 to TRBJ1-2; 7 bases line up with TRBD1. CDR1 MDHEN and CDR2 SYDVKM come from the germline V gene. The V segment lost 2 bases and the J segment 1 base; nucleotides outside the gene matches: 10. The CDR3 consists of 17 residues. The CDR3 coding sequence is TGTGCCAGCAGTTTAAGAATGGGACAGACTTATAACTATGGCTACACCTTC. Protein sequence: CASSLRMGQTYNYGYTF.

V usage is TRBV6-5 and J usage is TRBJ1-5, with 7 positions matching TRBD1. Germline trimming cut 0 bases from V and 7 bases from J; bases unmatched to any gene: 6. In germline, CDR1 is MNHEY, CDR2 SVGAGI. This CDR3 comprises 15 residues. CDR3 region: CASSYSRQGGQPQHF. Written as DNA, the CDR3 is TGTGCCAGCAGTTACTCGCGACAGGGTGGCCAGCCCCAGCATTTT.

This clone rates as medium-sized (0.01 to 0.1%). This chain links TRBV9 with TRBJ1-1; D unresolved. Germline lookup yields CDR1 SGDLS and CDR2 YYNGEE. V lost 4 bases to trimming and J lost 1 base, with 11 bases between them. The CDR3 has 14 residues. CDR3 protein: CASSLEGGNTEAFF. CDR3 nucleotide sequence: TGTGCCAGCAGCTTGGAGGGAGGGAACACTGAAGCTTTCTTT.

This chain connects TRBV10-3 to TRBJ1-2, with 8 bases that match TRBD1. Germline V gives CDR1 ENHRY, CDR2 SYGVKD. The CDR3 length is 18 residues. With V trimmed by 2 bases and J by 4 bases, 15 bases remained unmatched. CDR3 nucleotide sequence: TGTGCCATCAGTGAGCTTATAGGACAGGGTTTTAGATCCTATGGCTACACCTTC. Residues: CAISELIGQGFRSYGYTF.

This chain joins TRBV2 and TRBJ1-2; weak D call: TRBD1 (5 bases). The CDR3 runs 11 residues. Germline lookup yields CDR1 SNHLY and CDR2 FYNNEI. V was pared by 2 bases and J by 7 bases, with 5 bases between. CDR3 loop: CASSEQGGYTF. The CDR3 DNA follows: TGTGCCAGCAGTGAACAGGGTGGCTACACCTTC.

The CDR3 nucleotides read TGCGCCAGCTCCCTTGAGGTTGGACAGCCCCAGCATTTT. As protein: CASSLEVGQPQHF. The chain carries TRBV4-3 and TRBJ1-5; D gene ambiguous. The V and J ends lost 8 bases and 7 bases respectively, with 15 bases between them. This CDR3 region has 13 residues. The germline V gene encodes CDR1 LGHNA and CDR2 YSLEER.

This clone was seen a few times. At one of its ends the junction is not consistent with the germline gene, which may arise from a read error. This sequence joins TRBV29-1 and TRBJ2-4; 7 bases are shared with TRBD1. Germline V gene sequence: CDR1 SQVTM, CDR2 ANQGSEA. The CDR3 loop spans 13 amino acids. CDR3: CSAEQGAKNIQYF. The CDR3 nucleotides are TGCAGCGCTGAACAGGGGGCCAAAAACATTCAGTACTTC. Together with reference TRBV29-1 and TRBJ2-4, the CDR3 gives the full variable domain: SAVISQKPSRDICQRGTSLTIQCQVDSQVTMMFWYRQQPGQSLTLIATANQGSEATYESGFVIDKFPISRPNLTFSTLTVSNMSPEDSSIYLCSAEQGAKNIQYFGAGTRLSVL.

This clone occurred a few times. The genes are TRBV5-1 and TRBJ2-1; D might be TRBD2 (6 bases). Per the germline V gene, CDR1 is SGHRS and CDR2 is YFSETQ. V dropped 4 bases and J dropped 0 bases, with 11 bases sitting between them. This CDR3 comprises 15 residues. The CDR3 protein is CASSLSGPSYNEQFF. DNA of the CDR3: TGCGCCAGCAGCCTTAGCGGCCCCTCCTACAATGAGCAGTTCTTC.

The chain employs TRBV28 and TRBJ1-2, with D tentatively TRBD1 (5 bases). V was pared by 7 bases and J by 3 bases, with 6 bases between. CDR1 MDHEN and CDR2 SYDVKM come from the germline V gene. The length of the CDR3 is 11 residues. CDR3 protein: CASTGDYGYTF. The CDR3 bases are TGTGCCAGCACGGGGGACTATGGCTACACCTTC.

Here the CDR3 reads CASRSGTGNQPQHF. CDR3 nucleotide sequence: TGTGCCAGCAGATCCGGGACAGGGAATCAGCCCCAGCATTTT. The V gene is TRBV28, the J gene TRBJ1-5; TRBD1 matches at 9 bases. The CDR3 is 14 residues long. The V gene end was trimmed by 6 bases and the J gene end by 4 bases; junction bases not matched to a gene: 4. Per the germline V gene, CDR1 is MDHEN and CDR2 is SYDVKM.

CDR3 protein: CASGGTVRETQYF. The CDR3, as DNA: TGTGCCAGCGGAGGGACAGTCCGAGAGACCCAGTACTTC. This chain uses TRBV7-2 with TRBJ2-5; possibly TRBD1 for D (7 bases). Germline lookup yields CDR1 SGHTA and CDR2 FQGNSA. This CDR3 has 13 amino acids. The V end was cut by 8 bases, the J end by 4 bases, with 14 bases between.

The V and J genes are TRBV5-1 and TRBJ1-1, with 11 positions matching TRBD1. CDR3 length: 15 amino acids. Germline trimming cut 3 bases from V and 4 bases from J; bases unmatched to any gene: 5. Germline CDR1 is SGHRS and CDR2 is YFSETQ. CDR3 protein: CASSWTGTGGTEAFF. In nucleotides, the CDR3 is TGCGCCAGCAGCTGGACCGGGACAGGGGGCACTGAAGCTTTCTTT.

V usage is TRBV7-9 and J usage is TRBJ1-2, with a tentative D call TRBD1 (5 bases). V lost 5 bases, J lost 8 bases, and 12 bases lay in between. CDR1 SEHNR and CDR2 FQNEAQ come from the germline V gene (reference sequence). CDR3 size: 12 residues. The CDR3 sequence is CASSARVEGYTF. The CDR3 nucleotides read TGTGCCAGCAGCGCCAGGGTGGAAGGCTACACCTTC.

This clone has just a few counts. The chain uses TRBV10-1 and TRBJ2-3; D is perhaps TRBD2 (6 bases). Trimming removed 2 bases from V and 0 bases from J, with 9 bases in between. This CDR3 comprises 15 residues. Germline CDR1 is WNHNN and CDR2 is SYGVQD (reference sequence). In nucleotides, the CDR3 is TGCGCCAGCAGTGAGGACGGGACTAGCACAGATACGCAGTATTTT. Protein: CASSEDGTSTDTQYF.

V is TRBV18 and J is TRBJ2-4, with 9 bases matching TRBD2. V lost 0 bases, J lost 6 bases, and 6 bases stayed unmatched. Germline values: CDR1 KGHSH, CDR2 LQKENI. The CDR3 consists of 16 residues. This chain's CDR3 is CASSPPLISGGNIQYF. CDR3 in DNA: TGTGCCAGCTCACCACCGCTGATTAGCGGGGGAAACATTCAGTACTTC.

The chain couples TRBV13 to TRBJ2-7; no clear D. The CDR3 is 14 residues long. Germline CDR1 and CDR2: PRHDT and FYEKMQ (reference sequence). Trimming took 4 bases from V and 3 from J, leaving 13 bases between them. CDR3 region: CASSYLSWSYEQYF. The CDR3 DNA follows: TGTGCCAGCAGCTACCTCTCATGGAGCTACGAGCAGTACTTC.

The chain combines TRBV9 with TRBJ1-4, with D perhaps TRBD1 (6 bases). From germline, CDR1 is SGDLS and CDR2 YYNGEE. V was trimmed by 0 bases and J by 7 bases, leaving 16 bases between them. The length of the CDR3 is 16 residues. CDR3 in amino acids: CASSVASTGGSEKLFF. The CDR3 nucleotides read TGTGCCAGCAGCGTAGCTTCGACAGGCGGGAGTGAAAAACTGTTTTTT.

The chain combines TRBV30 with TRBJ2-7; TRBD1 is a possible D gene (5 bases). V was shortened by 0 bases and J by 2 bases, with 14 bases between the two germline ends. The CDR3 loop spans 15 amino acids. In germline, CDR1 is GTSNPN, CDR2 SVGIG (reference sequence). The CDR3 reads CAWSVTQGTAYEQYF. The DNA of the CDR3 is TGTGCCTGGAGTGTAACCCAGGGAACTGCCTACGAGCAGTACTTC.

CDR3 nucleotides: TGCGCCAGCAGCCAAAGGCGGGGGGCGTCATACGAGCAGTACTTC. Amino acids: CASSQRRGASYEQYF. V gene TRBV4-1 combines with J gene TRBJ2-7; TRBD2 matches 8 bases. V lost 2 bases to trimming and J lost 4 bases; unmatched junction nucleotides: 7. This CDR3 comprises 15 residues. Germline lookup yields CDR1 MGHRA and CDR2 YSYEKL.

The rearrangement uses TRBV30 and TRBJ2-1; TRBD1 aligns across 8 bases. The CDR3 runs to 14 residues. The V gene's germline CDR1 is GTSNPN and CDR2 SVGIG (reference sequence). The ends lost 6 bases at V and 2 bases at J; junction bases unmatched: 6. The CDR3 here is CACTGTGPYNEQFF. As DNA, the CDR3 is TGTGCCTGCACGGGGACAGGCCCCTACAATGAGCAGTTCTTC.

This chain links TRBV14 with TRBJ1-5, with D possibly being TRBD1 (5 bases). V lost 4 bases and J lost 1, with 14 bases in between. Germline V gene data show CDR1 as SGHDN and CDR2 as FVKESK. The CDR3 has 16 residues. The CDR3 loop reads CASSLQRGVSNQPQHF. DNA of the CDR3: TGTGCCAGCAGCCTCCAGCGGGGGGTCAGCAATCAGCCCCAGCATTTT.

The chain is built from TRBV30 and TRBJ2-7; TRBD1 agrees at 7 bases. This CDR3 has 11 amino acids. Germline CDR1 reads GTSNPN; CDR2 reads SVGIG (reference sequence). J was trimmed by 2 bases and V by 5 bases; bases with no gene match: 0. The chain's CDR3 is CAWGQAYEQYF. In DNA, the CDR3 is TGTGCCTGGGGACAGGCCTACGAGCAGTACTTC. The full variable domain, its missing parts supplied by reference TRBV30 and TRBJ2-7, is SQTIHQWPATLVQPVGSPLSLECTVEGTSNPNLYWYRQAAGRGLQLLFYSVGIGQISSEVPQNLSASRPQDRQFILSSKKLLLSDSGFYLCAWGQAYEQYFGPGTRLTVT.